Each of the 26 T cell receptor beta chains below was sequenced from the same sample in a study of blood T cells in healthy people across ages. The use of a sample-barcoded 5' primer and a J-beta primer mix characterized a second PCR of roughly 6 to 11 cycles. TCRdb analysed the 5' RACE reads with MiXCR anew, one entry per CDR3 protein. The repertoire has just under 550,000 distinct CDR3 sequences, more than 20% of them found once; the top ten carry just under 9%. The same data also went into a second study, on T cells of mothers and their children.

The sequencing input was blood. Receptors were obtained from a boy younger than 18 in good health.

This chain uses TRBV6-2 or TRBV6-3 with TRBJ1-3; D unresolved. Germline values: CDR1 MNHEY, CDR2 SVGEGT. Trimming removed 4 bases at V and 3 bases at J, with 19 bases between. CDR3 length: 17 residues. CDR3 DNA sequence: TGTGCCAGCAGTTCGACCACAACCGGAGTTCTTGGAAACACCATATATTTT. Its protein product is CASSSTTTGVLGNTIYF.

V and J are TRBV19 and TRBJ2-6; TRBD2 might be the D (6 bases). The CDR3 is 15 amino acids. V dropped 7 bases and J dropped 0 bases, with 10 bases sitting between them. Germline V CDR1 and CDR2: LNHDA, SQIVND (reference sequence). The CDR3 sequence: CASTWRASGANVLTF. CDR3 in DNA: TGTGCCAGTACGTGGAGGGCCTCTGGGGCCAACGTCCTGACTTTC.

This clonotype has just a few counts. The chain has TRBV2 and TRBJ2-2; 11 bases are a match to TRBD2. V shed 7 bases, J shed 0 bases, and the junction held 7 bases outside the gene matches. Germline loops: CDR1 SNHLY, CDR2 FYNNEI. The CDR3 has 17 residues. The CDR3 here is CASTGTSGTANTGELFF. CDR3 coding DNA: TGTGCCAGCACCGGGACTAGCGGAACGGCGAACACCGGGGAGCTGTTTTTT.

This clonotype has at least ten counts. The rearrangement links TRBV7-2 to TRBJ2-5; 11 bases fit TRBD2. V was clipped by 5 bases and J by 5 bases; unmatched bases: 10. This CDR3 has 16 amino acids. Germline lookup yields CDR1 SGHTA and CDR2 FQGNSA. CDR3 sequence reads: CASSRKLAGVKETQYF. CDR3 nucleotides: TGTGCCAGCAGCCGAAAACTAGCGGGGGTTAAGGAGACCCAGTACTTC. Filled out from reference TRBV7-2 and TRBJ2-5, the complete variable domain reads GAGVSQSPSNKVTEKGKDVELRCDPISGHTALYWYRQSLGQGLEFLIYFQGNSAPDKSGLPSDRFSAERTGGSVSTLTIQRTQQEDSAVYLCASSRKLAGVKETQYFGPGTRLLVL.

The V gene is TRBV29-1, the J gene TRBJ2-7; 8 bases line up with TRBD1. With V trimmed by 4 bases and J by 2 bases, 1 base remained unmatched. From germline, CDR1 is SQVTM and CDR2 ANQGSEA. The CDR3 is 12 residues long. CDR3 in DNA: TGCAGCGTTGGGGACAGGACCTACGAGCAGTACTTC. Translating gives CSVGDRTYEQYF.

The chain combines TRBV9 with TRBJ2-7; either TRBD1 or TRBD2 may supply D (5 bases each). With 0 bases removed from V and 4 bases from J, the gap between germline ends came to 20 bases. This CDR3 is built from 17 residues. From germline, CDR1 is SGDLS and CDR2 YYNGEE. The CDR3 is CASSVGDGTRGPYEQYF. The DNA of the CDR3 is TGTGCCAGCAGCGTAGGGGATGGGACCCGGGGCCCTTACGAGCAGTACTTC.

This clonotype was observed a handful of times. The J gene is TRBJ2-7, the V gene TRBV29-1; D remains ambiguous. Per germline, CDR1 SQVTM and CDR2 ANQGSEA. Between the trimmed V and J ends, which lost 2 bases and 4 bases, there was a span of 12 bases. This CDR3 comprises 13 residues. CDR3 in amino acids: CSVEWDGEYEQYF. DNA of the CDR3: TGCAGCGTTGAATGGGATGGGGAATACGAGCAGTACTTC.

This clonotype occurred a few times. CDR3 coding DNA: TGTGCCAGCAGTTACCAGCAGGGTGGCATCTACGAGCAGTACTTC. The encoded protein is CASSYQQGGIYEQYF. The chain is built from TRBV6-6 and TRBJ2-7; weak D call: TRBD1 (5 bases). The V end lost 2 bases, the J end lost 3 bases, and 14 bases lay between the germline ends. The CDR3 covers 15 residues. Germline loops: CDR1 MNHNY, CDR2 SVGAGI (reference sequence).

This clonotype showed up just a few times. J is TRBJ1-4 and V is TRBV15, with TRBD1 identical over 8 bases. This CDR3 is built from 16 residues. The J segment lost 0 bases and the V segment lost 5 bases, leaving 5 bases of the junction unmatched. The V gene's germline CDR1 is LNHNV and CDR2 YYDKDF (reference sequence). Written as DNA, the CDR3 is TGTGCCACCAGCGGGACAGGAGTATCAACTAATGAAAAACTGTTTTTT. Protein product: CATSGTGVSTNEKLFF.

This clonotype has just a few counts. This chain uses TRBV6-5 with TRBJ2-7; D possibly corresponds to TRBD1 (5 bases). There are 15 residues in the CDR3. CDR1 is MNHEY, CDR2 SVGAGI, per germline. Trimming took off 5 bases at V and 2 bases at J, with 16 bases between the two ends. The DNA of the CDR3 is TGTGCCAGCAGTCCGTACCCCCGCAGGGCCTACGAGCAGTACTTC. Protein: CASSPYPRRAYEQYF.

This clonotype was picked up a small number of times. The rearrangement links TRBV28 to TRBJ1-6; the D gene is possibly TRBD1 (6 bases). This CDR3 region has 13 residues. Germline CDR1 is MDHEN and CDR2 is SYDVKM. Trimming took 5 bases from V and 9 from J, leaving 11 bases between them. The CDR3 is CASSRTEFSPLHF. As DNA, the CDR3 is TGTGCCAGCAGTCGGACAGAGTTTTCACCCCTCCACTTT.

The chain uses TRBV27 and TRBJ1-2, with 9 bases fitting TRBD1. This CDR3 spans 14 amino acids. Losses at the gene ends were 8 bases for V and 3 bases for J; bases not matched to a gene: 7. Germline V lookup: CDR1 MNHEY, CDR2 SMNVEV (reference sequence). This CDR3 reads CASGTGNFYYGYTF. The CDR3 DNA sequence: TGTGCCAGCGGGACAGGGAATTTTTACTATGGCTACACCTTC.

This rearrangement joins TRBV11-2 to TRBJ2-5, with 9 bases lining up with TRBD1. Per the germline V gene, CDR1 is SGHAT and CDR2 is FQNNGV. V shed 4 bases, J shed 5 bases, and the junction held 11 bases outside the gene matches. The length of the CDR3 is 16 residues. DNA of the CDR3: TGTGCCAGCAGCTACCTCACACAGGGGGCGATGGAGACCCAGTACTTC. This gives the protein CASSYLTQGAMETQYF.

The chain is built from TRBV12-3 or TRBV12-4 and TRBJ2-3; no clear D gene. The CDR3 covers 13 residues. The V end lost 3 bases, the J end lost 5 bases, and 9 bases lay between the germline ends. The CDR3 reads CASSFLALDTQYF. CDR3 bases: TGTGCCAGCAGTTTTTTGGCATTAGATACGCAGTATTTT.

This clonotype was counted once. The CDR3 coding sequence is TGTGCCAGCAGCCCGACGGACAGGGGTAACGACTATGGCTACACCTTC. Protein sequence: CASSPTDRGNDYGYTF. The rearrangement uses TRBV3-1 and TRBJ1-2, with TRBD1 matching over 9 bases. Germline V gene data show CDR1 as LGHDT and CDR2 as YNNKEL (reference sequence). With V trimmed by 4 bases and J by 3 bases, 9 bases remained unmatched. The CDR3 runs to 16 residues.

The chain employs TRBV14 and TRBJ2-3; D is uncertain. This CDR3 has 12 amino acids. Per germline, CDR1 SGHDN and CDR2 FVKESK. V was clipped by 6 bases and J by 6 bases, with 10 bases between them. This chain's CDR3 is CASSPLGDTQYF. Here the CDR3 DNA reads TGTGCCAGCAGTCCCCTTGGCGATACGCAGTATTTT.

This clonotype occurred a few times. The CDR3 DNA reads TGTGCCAGCAGCCCGCATCTGAATGAGCAGTTCTTC. Translated, it gives CASSPHLNEQFF. The J gene is TRBJ2-1, the V gene TRBV9; D gene uncertain. Trimming removed 4 bases from V and 7 bases from J, with 9 bases in between. The CDR3 totals 12 residues. Looked up from germline, CDR1 is SGDLS and CDR2 is YYNGEE.

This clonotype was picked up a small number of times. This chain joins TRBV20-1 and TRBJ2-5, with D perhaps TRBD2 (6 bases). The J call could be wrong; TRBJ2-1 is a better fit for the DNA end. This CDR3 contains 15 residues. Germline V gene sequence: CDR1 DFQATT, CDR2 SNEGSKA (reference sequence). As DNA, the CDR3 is TGCAGTGCTAGAGATCGCGGGAAAACCCCTAATGAGCAGTTCTTC. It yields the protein CSARDRGKTPNEQFF.

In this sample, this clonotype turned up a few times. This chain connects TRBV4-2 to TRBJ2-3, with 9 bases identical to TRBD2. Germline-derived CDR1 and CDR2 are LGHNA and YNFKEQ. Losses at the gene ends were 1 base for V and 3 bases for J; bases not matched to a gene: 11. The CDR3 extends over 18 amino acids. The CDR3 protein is CASSQGGNSGSRTDTQYF. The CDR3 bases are TGTGCCAGCAGCCAAGGGGGTAATAGCGGGAGTCGGACAGATACGCAGTATTTT.

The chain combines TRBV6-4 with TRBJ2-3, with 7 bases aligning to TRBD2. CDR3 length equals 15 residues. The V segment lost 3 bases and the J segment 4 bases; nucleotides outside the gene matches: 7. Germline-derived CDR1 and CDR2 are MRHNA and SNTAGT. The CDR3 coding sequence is TGTGCCAGCAGTGATCCGGCGGGGGAGCCAGATACGCAGTATTTT. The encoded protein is CASSDPAGEPDTQYF.

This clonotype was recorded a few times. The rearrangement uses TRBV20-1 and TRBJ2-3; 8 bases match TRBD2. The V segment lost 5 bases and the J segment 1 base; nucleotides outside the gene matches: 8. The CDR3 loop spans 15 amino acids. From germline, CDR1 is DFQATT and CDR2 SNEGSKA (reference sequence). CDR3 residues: CSASTSGAGTDTQYF. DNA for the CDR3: TGCAGTGCTTCTACTAGCGGAGCCGGCACAGATACGCAGTATTTT.

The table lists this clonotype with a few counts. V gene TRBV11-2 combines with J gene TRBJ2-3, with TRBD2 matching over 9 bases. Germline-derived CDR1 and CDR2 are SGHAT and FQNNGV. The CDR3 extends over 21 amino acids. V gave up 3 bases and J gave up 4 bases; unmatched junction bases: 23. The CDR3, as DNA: TGTGCCAGCAGCTTGCTGGGGCCCCTCCGTTCTGGCGGGGGGGCCCCAGATACGCAGTATTTT. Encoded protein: CASSLLGPLRSGGGAPDTQYF.

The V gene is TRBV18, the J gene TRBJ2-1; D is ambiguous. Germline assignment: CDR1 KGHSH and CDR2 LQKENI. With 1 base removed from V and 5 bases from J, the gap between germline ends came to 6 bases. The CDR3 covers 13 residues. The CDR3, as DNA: TGTGCCAGCTCACCACGGGCGGACAATGAGCAGTTCTTC. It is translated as CASSPRADNEQFF.

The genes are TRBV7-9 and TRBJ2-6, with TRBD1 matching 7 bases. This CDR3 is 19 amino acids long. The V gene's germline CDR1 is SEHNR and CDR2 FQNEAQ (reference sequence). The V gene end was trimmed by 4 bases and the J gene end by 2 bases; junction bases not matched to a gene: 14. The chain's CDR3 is CASSSPQGPTDPGANVLTF. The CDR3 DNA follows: TGTGCCAGCAGCTCCCCACAGGGGCCGACGGACCCTGGGGCCAACGTCCTGACTTTC.

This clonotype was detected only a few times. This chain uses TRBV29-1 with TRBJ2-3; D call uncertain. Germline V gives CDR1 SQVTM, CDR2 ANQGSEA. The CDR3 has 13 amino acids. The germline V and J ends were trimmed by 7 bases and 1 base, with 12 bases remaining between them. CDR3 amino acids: CSAQPGRTDTQYF. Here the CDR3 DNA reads TGCAGCGCCCAACCCGGCCGCACAGATACGCAGTATTTT.

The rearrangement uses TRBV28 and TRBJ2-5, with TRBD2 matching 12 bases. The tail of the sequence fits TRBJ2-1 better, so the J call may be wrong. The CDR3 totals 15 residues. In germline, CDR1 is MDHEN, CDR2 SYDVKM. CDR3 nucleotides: TGTGCCAGCAGCTTGACTAGCGGGAGCCTCAATGAGCAGTTCTTC. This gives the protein CASSLTSGSLNEQFF.